This T cell receptor beta chain is from a study of T cells in localized non-small cell lung cancer. Method: immunoSEQ multiplex PCR; TCRdb's copy keeps in-frame clones and lacks some. The profile covers roughly 38,000 clones, with approximately 90% appearing a single time and less than 9% taken by the ten largest. CDR1 and CDR2 (germline): MNHEY, SVGAGI. The V segment lost 6 bases and the J segment 4 bases; nucleotides outside the gene matches: 7. The CDR3 has 14 amino acids. The sequence was obtained from a woman between 18 and 50 years old with stage III lung adenocarcinoma. Source: peripheral blood, taken before any cancer treatment. The chain couples TRBV6-5 to TRBJ2-7, with TRBD1 matching 9 bases. CDR3 region: CASRTGTGIYEQYF. The CDR3 DNA follows: TGTGCCAGCAGAACCGGGACAGGGATATACGAGCAGTACTTC.